This T cell receptor beta chain derives from a study of cytomegalovirus exposure and HLA in healthy donors. Findings and limits, study-wide: Highly shared sequence variants in one cluster were likely a sequencing artifact. Earlier results showed most TCR beta V segments being productive about 87% or about 30% of the time. A few chains tied to CMV proved CMV antigen-specific in vitro. Donors belonging to an Asian-associated ancestry cluster reportedly showed fewer N-insertions in productive TCRs than the approximately 690-donor mean, according to what a later analysis found.

As regards this clone: What it recognizes is unknown.

Primers included in the PCR were 60 Vbeta and 13 Jbeta primers. Sequenced by immunoSEQ multiplex PCR; TCRdb stores in-frame clones only, minus some. Of 100,000 to 150,000 clones listed, about 70% were seen once; the top ten hold approximately 13%. V lost 4 bases to trimming and J lost 0 bases, with 9 bases between them. The CDR3 is 14 amino acids. CDR1 MNHNY and CDR2 SVGAGI come from the germline V gene (reference sequence). This TCR came from an older woman in good health and CMV-seropositive. The chain employs TRBV6-6 and TRBJ1-1; D is undetermined. Sequencing was done on a sample of PBMCs. The DNA for the CDR3 is TGTGCCAGCAGTTCCAGGCCGATGAACACTGAAGCTTTCTTT. As protein: CASSSRPMNTEAFF.